This T cell receptor beta chain appears in the sequencing data of a study of blood T cell repertoires in COVID-19. Study-wide context: The origin of the acute and convalescent COVID-19 samples was the United States, Italy and Spain. PBMCs, B-cell-depleted T cells, or T cells were the source of the cDNA or gDNA that made up the material.

In the original processing: Reference gene primer amplification in the assay estimated nucleated cell counts. Assay used: immunoSEQ multiplex PCR; TCRdb lists only in-frame clones, some missing. That table supplies the V and J calls and clone size; D and trimming were determined from the DNA. This table has about 36,000 clones, roughly nine tenths appearing once. Trimming stripped 5 bases from V and 3 bases from J, with 13 bases between. CDR3 length equals 14 residues. Germline values: CDR1 SGHTA, CDR2 FQGNSA. This chain connects TRBV7-2 to TRBJ1-2, with TRBD1 as a possible D gene (6 bases). The receptor was isolated from a man aged 55 to 70 with acute or convalescent COVID-19. Material: peripheral blood. The chain's CDR3 is CASSLNRADYGYTF. The CDR3 nucleotides are TGTGCCAGCAGCCTTAACAGGGCGGACTATGGCTACACCTTC.